These T cell receptor beta chains were read from a single sample in a study of shared clonotypes between healthy human individuals. Produced via immunoSEQ multiplex PCR; TCRdb's table is partial and in-frame only. The sample shows 950,000 to 1,300,000 clones, roughly 80% of them seen only once. Sequencing was done on a sample of memory CD4+ T cells sorted from blood. Receptors were obtained from a man younger than 35 in good health. Each CDR3 is given with its conserved first and last residue. The D gene is left open where the match is weak. Where a row states a size, it is once, few, many or the class of an expanded clone; other rows omit it.

j_call clone_size d_call v_call cdr3_length cdr3_aa cdr3_nt
TRBJ1-5 NA TRBD1 TRBV28 15 CASTSQGARNQPQHF TGTGCCAGCACCTCACAGGGGGCGCGAAATCAGCCCCAGCATTTT
TRBJ1-5 NA NA TRBV6-6 16 CASSKTERGSNQPQHF TGTGCCAGCAGCAAAACGGAACGAGGATCCAATCAGCCCCAGCATTTT
TRBJ2-1 few TRBD2 TRBV18 14 CASSPPSGRYEQFF TGTGCCAGCTCCCCACCTAGCGGTAGGTATGAGCAGTTCTTC
TRBJ1-1 NA NA TRBV29-1 13 CSVVGRLNAEAFF TGCAGCGTTGTCGGACGGTTGAACGCTGAAGCTTTCTTT
TRBJ2-7 NA NA TRBV28 14 CASSSEQLNYEQYF TGTGCCAGCAGTTCCGAACAGCTAAACTACGAGCAGTACTTC
TRBJ1-6 NA NA TRBV25-1 13 CASSARGYSPLHF TGTGCCAGCAGTGCTCGGGGTTACTCACCCCTCCACTTT
TRBJ2-3 NA NA TRBV2 14 CASSALVDSDTQYF TGTGCCAGCAGCGCACTAGTTGATTCAGATACGCAGTATTTT
TRBJ2-7 NA TRBD1 TRBV30 14 CAWSPGTGSDEQYF TGTGCCTGGAGTCCTGGGACAGGCAGCGACGAGCAGTACTTC
TRBJ2-5 NA NA TRBV10-3 14 CAISVQGRKETQYF TGTGCCATCAGTGTCCAGGGGAGGAAAGAGACCCAGTACTTC
TRBJ1-6 NA NA TRBV25-1 13 CASSEFMNSPLHF TGTGCCAGCAGTGAATTCATGAATTCACCCCTCCACTTT
TRBJ1-6 NA NA TRBV7-9 14 CASSLEDGNSPLHF TGTGCCAGCAGCTTAGAGGACGGTAATTCACCCCTCCACTTT
TRBJ2-5 NA NA TRBV11-3 13 CASSLEGGETQYF TGTGCCAGCAGCTTAGAAGGAGGGGAGACCCAGTACTTC
TRBJ1-1 NA NA TRBV27 18 CASLKVGPYRVMNTEAFF TGTGCCAGCCTTAAGGTTGGCCCCTATCGGGTTATGAACACTGAAGCTTTCTTT
TRBJ2-5 NA NA TRBV11-3 13 CASSSSHGGTQYF TGTGCCAGCAGCTCCAGTCACGGGGGGACCCAGTACTTC
TRBJ1-4 NA NA TRBV11-2 14 CASSPGSWRGKLFF TGTGCCAGCAGCCCAGGGTCTTGGAGGGGGAAACTGTTTTTT
TRBJ2-1 once NA TRBV10-3 14 CAISEGVARTFQFF TGTGCCATCAGTGAGGGAGTAGCGAGAACTTTTCAGTTCTTC
TRBJ2-3 NA NA TRBV25-1 16 CASSHAGTGAVDTQYF TGTGCCAGCAGTCACGCGGGGACCGGGGCAGTAGATACGCAGTATTTT
TRBJ1-1 NA NA TRBV10-3 15 CAISELGGADTEAFF TGTGCCATCAGTGAGTTGGGGGGAGCTGATACTGAAGCTTTCTTT
TRBJ2-3 NA NA TRBV6-6 14 CASSYVGGRDTQYF TGTGCCAGCAGTTACGTGGGGGGTCGAGATACGCAGTATTTT
TRBJ1-1 NA NA TRBV6-5 13 CASSGPLRTEAFF TGTGCCAGCAGCGGGCCCCTCCGAACTGAAGCTTTCTTT
TRBJ1-5 once NA TRBV28 12 CASSLVNQPQHF TGTGCCAGCAGTTTAGTAAATCAGCCCCAGCATTTT
TRBJ2-2 NA NA TRBV19 12 CASSIELGELFF TGTGCCAGTAGTATAGAACTGGGGGAGCTGTTTTTT
TRBJ2-3 NA TRBD2 TRBV7-2 17 CASSLAASGSGTDTQYF TGTGCCAGCAGCTTAGCCGCTAGCGGGAGTGGCACAGATACGCAGTATTTT